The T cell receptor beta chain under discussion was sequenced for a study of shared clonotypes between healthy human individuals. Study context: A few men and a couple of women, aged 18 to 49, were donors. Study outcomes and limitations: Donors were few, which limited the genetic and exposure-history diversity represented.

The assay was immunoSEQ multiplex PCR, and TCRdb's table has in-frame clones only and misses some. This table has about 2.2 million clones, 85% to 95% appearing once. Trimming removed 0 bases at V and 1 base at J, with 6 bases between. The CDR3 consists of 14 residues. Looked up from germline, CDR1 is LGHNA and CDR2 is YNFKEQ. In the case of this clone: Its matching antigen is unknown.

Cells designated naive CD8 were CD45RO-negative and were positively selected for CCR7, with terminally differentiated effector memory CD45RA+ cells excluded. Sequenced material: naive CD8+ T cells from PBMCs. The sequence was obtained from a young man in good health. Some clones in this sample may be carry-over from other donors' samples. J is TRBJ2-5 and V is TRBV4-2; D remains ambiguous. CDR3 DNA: TGTGCCAGCAGCCAAGATCTATTCCAAGAGACCCAGTACTTC. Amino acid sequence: CASSQDLFQETQYF.